These 27 T cell receptor beta chains share one sample of origin, sequenced in a study of cytomegalovirus exposure and HLA in healthy donors. It was with 60 Vbeta and 13 Jbeta primers that the PCR ran. TCRdb keeps only in-frame clones here, not all; method: immunoSEQ multiplex PCR. The sample holds roughly 150,000 clones; 80% are singletons and the top ten take 13% to 15%. Sequencing was carried out using PBMCs. The source of these receptors is a woman in her forties in good health and CMV-seronegative.

The chain combines TRBV18 with TRBJ2-7; 9 nucleotides line up with TRBD1. The CDR3 is 14 residues long. CDR1 and CDR2 from the germline V gene are KGHSH and LQKENI. Trimming at V came to 6 bases and at J to 6 bases, leaving 9 bases not matched to a gene. CDR3 in amino acids: CASSLGLDRGEQYF. DNA for the CDR3: TGTGCCAGCTCCCTGGGGCTGGACAGGGGCGAGCAGTACTTC.

This clone has a single count. The J gene is TRBJ2-3, the V gene TRBV30; weak D call: TRBD2 (6 bases). This CDR3 region has 13 residues. With 4 bases removed from V and 1 base from J, the gap between germline ends came to 9 bases. Germline V lookup: CDR1 GTSNPN, CDR2 SVGIG (reference sequence). CDR3 amino acids: CAWNPGGTDTQYF. DNA of the CDR3: TGTGCCTGGAATCCGGGGGGCACAGATACGCAGTATTTT.

The rearrangement links TRBV28 to TRBJ1-2; D gene uncertain. Per germline, CDR1 MDHEN and CDR2 SYDVKM. V dropped 6 bases and J dropped 0 bases, with 5 bases sitting between them. CDR3 size: 12 residues. The DNA of the CDR3 is TGTGCCAGCAGGCTAGCTAACTATGGCTACACCTTC. It specifies CASRLANYGYTF.

V usage is TRBV4-2 and J usage is TRBJ1-5; 8 bases map to TRBD1. Germline loops: CDR1 LGHNA, CDR2 YNFKEQ. The CDR3 has 15 amino acids. The V and J ends lost 4 bases and 3 bases, in that order; junction bases with no gene match: 5. This CDR3 is CASSLVQGDNQPQHF. Written as DNA, the CDR3 is TGTGCCAGCAGCCTCGTACAGGGGGACAATCAGCCCCAGCATTTT.

This clone was seen a few times. The chain is built from TRBV11-3 and TRBJ2-7; D not certain. The germline V and J ends were trimmed by 5 bases and 3 bases, with 11 bases remaining between them. Looked up from germline, CDR1 is SGHNT and CDR2 is YENEEA. The CDR3 runs to 13 residues. The CDR3 bases are TGTGCCAGCAGCCTACTGAGAGGCTACGAGCAGTACTTC. Its translation is CASSLLRGYEQYF.

The V gene is TRBV5-1, the J gene TRBJ2-5, with 8 bases lining up with TRBD2. This CDR3 contains 16 residues. J was trimmed by 6 bases and V by 2 bases; bases with no gene match: 12. Per the germline V gene, CDR1 is SGHRS and CDR2 is YFSETQ. The CDR3 spells CASSFLTSGTRQTQYF. The CDR3 nucleotides are TGCGCCAGCAGCTTTCTGACCTCCGGGACTAGACAGACCCAGTACTTC.

The rearrangement links TRBV19 to TRBJ2-5; the match to TRBD1 covers 9 bases. The germline CDR1 and CDR2 sequences are LNHDA and SQIVND (reference sequence). V lost 9 bases, J lost 5 bases, and 13 bases stayed unmatched. This CDR3 is 15 amino acids long. The CDR3 here is CASTGTGLGDETQYF. CDR3 nucleotides: TGTGCCAGCACCGGGACAGGGCTAGGAGATGAGACCCAGTACTTC.

This chain connects TRBV19 to TRBJ2-7; maybe TRBD1 (6 bases). The CDR3 is 12 amino acids. The germline gives CDR1 LNHDA, CDR2 SQIVND (reference sequence). The V end lost 7 bases, the J end lost 5 bases, and 12 bases lay between the germline ends. The CDR3 region has the DNA TGTGCCAGTACAGGGGAAGGGGACGAGCAGTACTTC. Translating it yields CASTGEGDEQYF. The full variable domain, in which reference TRBV19 and TRBJ2-7 provide the parts outside the CDR3, is DGGITQSPKYLFRKEGQNVTLSCEQNLNHDAMYWYRQDPGQGLRLIYYSQIVNDFQKGDIAEGYSVSREKKESFPLTVTSAQKNPTAFYLCASTGEGDEQYFGPGTRLTVT.

The chain links TRBV20-1 to TRBJ2-1; the match to TRBD2 covers 7 bases. The junction had 4 bases not matched to a gene; V was cut back by 6 bases and J by 8 bases. The CDR3 totals 11 residues. The germline CDR1 and CDR2 sequences are DFQATT and SNEGSKA (reference sequence). The CDR3 here is CSARLAYEQFF. For the CDR3, the DNA is TGCAGTGCCAGACTAGCCTATGAGCAGTTCTTC.

This clone appeared a single time. V gene TRBV18 combines with J gene TRBJ2-3; D perhaps matches TRBD2 (5 bases). Germline CDR1 and CDR2: KGHSH and LQKENI. The CDR3 is 15 amino acids. The V gene lost 3 bases and the J gene lost 6 bases, with 16 bases spanning the gap. CDR3 residues: CASSPREQGWDTQYF. In nucleotides, the CDR3 is TGTGCCAGCTCACCGAGGGAACAAGGTTGGGATACGCAGTATTTT.

J is TRBJ1-1 and V is TRBV6-5; 10 bases are shared with TRBD1. Germline V lookup: CDR1 MNHEY, CDR2 SVGAGI. V was pared by 4 bases and J by 2 bases, with 7 bases of the junction left unmatched. This CDR3 has 16 amino acids. CDR3 nucleotides: TGTGCCAGCAGTTCCCTGACAGGGGGCGATAACACTGAAGCTTTCTTT. It encodes CASSSLTGGDNTEAFF.

The gene calls are TRBV5-1 and TRBJ2-7; D possibly corresponds to TRBD1 (6 bases). The CDR3 is made up of 15 amino acids. CDR1 and CDR2 from the germline V gene are SGHRS and YFSETQ. Trimming shortened V by 0 bases and J by 2 bases, and 12 bases separated the two germline ends. The CDR3 region has the DNA TGCGCCAGCAGCTTGGATGGGACATGGGCCTACGAGCAGTACTTC. Amino acid sequence: CASSLDGTWAYEQYF.

V gene TRBV19 combines with J gene TRBJ2-7, with D perhaps TRBD2 (6 bases). CDR1 LNHDA and CDR2 SQIVND come from the germline V gene (reference sequence). This CDR3 contains 13 residues. V gave up 9 bases and J gave up 5 bases, with 17 bases separating them. CDR3 DNA: TGTGCCAGATGGAATTGGGGGGTAAACGAGCAGTACTTC. As protein: CARWNWGVNEQYF.

The gene calls are TRBV15 and TRBJ2-7; D is possibly TRBD1 (6 bases). Deletions cut 0 bases from V and 6 bases from J, with 9 bases between. This CDR3 spans 13 amino acids. The germline CDR1 and CDR2 sequences are LNHNV and YYDKDF (reference sequence). CDR3 in DNA: TGTGCCACCAGCAGAGATCTCAGGGGCGAGCAGTACTTC. This codes for CATSRDLRGEQYF.

This clone has more than one count but fewer than ten. Other DNA sequences in this specimen translate into the identical CDR3. The J gene is TRBJ1-1, the V gene TRBV28, with 10 bases fitting TRBD1. Germline V gene lookup returns CDR1 MDHEN and CDR2 SYDVKM. This CDR3 contains 16 residues. V lost 4 bases to trimming and J lost 3 bases; unmatched junction nucleotides: 8. CDR3 sequence: CASSSRQGALDTEAFF. For the CDR3, the DNA is TGTGCCAGCAGTTCCCGACAGGGGGCGTTAGACACTGAAGCTTTCTTT. The entire variable domain, with the rest obtained from reference TRBV28 and TRBJ1-1, is as follows: DVKVTQSSRYLVKRTGEKVFLECVQDMDHENMFWYRQDPGLGLRLIYFSYDVKMKEKGDIPEGYSVSREKKERFSLILESASTNQTSMYLCASSSRQGALDTEAFFGQGTRLTVV.

This rearrangement joins TRBV6-5 to TRBJ1-2, with 9 bases that match TRBD1. Germline V gene data show CDR1 as MNHEY and CDR2 as SVGAGI. V lost 3 bases, J lost 4 bases, and 3 bases stayed unmatched. The CDR3 covers 14 residues. This CDR3 reads CASSYDRGFYGYTF. DNA for the CDR3: TGTGCCAGCAGTTATGACAGGGGGTTCTATGGCTACACCTTC.

This clone was counted once. The chain's CDR3 is CASSLMGSSYEQYF. The DNA of the CDR3 is TGTGCCAGCAGTTTAATGGGGAGTTCCTACGAGCAGTACTTC. J is TRBJ2-7 and V is TRBV28; possible D gene TRBD2, 5 bases. Germline CDR1 reads MDHEN; CDR2 reads SYDVKM. This CDR3 is 14 amino acids long. Trimming shortened V by 2 bases and J by 1 base, and 9 bases separated the two germline ends.

This clone was recorded once. The CDR3: CASSPAAVQETQYF. CDR3 nucleotides: TGTGCCAGTAGTCCGGCGGCAGTCCAAGAGACCCAGTACTTC. The V and J genes are TRBV19 and TRBJ2-5; D gene uncertain. CDR3 size: 14 residues. CDR1 and CDR2 (germline): LNHDA, SQIVND (reference sequence). V lost 5 bases and J lost 1, with 11 bases in between.

The V call is TRBV4-3, the J call TRBJ2-5; 7 positions match TRBD2. Germline V CDR1 and CDR2: LGHNA, YSLEER. With V trimmed by 0 bases and J by 0 bases, 13 bases remained unmatched. The CDR3 sequence is 19 residues long. The CDR3 nucleotides read TGCGCCAGCAGCCAAGATGAGGGGCGGGGGTCTTGGTACCAAGAGACCCAGTACTTC. It translates to CASSQDEGRGSWYQETQYF.

This chain joins TRBV5-1 and TRBJ1-1; 12 positions match TRBD1. The CDR3 has 16 amino acids. V shed 4 bases and J 4 bases; nucleotides not matched to a gene: 8. Germline CDR1 is SGHRS and CDR2 is YFSETQ. This CDR3 reads CASSLGTGGAGTEAFF. The CDR3 nucleotides are TGCGCCAGCAGCCTCGGGACAGGGGGCGCAGGCACTGAAGCTTTCTTT.

This clone appeared once. The CDR3 sequence: CASSLSFHSPGLAGNNEQFF. DNA for the CDR3: TGTGCCAGCAGTTTGAGTTTCCATTCACCGGGACTAGCGGGGAACAATGAGCAGTTCTTC. This chain links TRBV27 with TRBJ2-1, with 13 bases matching TRBD2. Germline CDR1 and CDR2: MNHEY and SMNVEV (reference sequence). Trimming removed 3 bases from V and 5 bases from J; junction bases left unmatched: 16. The CDR3 contains 20 residues.

The genes are TRBV30 and TRBJ2-3; 15 bases are a match to TRBD2. V was clipped by 1 base and J by 3 bases; unmatched bases: 5. Germline CDR1 GTSNPN, CDR2 SVGIG (reference sequence). CDR3 size: 17 residues. This chain's CDR3 is CAWSDRGTSGGTDTQYF. The CDR3 DNA is TGTGCCTGGAGTGACAGGGGGACTAGCGGGGGGACAGATACGCAGTATTTT.

The chain couples TRBV7-3 to TRBJ2-5; 8 bases fit TRBD1. V gave up 8 bases and J gave up 5 bases; unmatched junction bases: 7. Germline-derived CDR1 and CDR2 are SGHTA and FQGTGA. The CDR3 is 13 residues long. CDR3 nucleotides: TGTGCCAGCGGAACCGGGACAGGCGAGACCCAGTACTTC. Translation gives CASGTGTGETQYF.

This clone was counted a single time. The chain links TRBV6-1 to TRBJ1-1; possible D gene TRBD1, 5 bases. Germline V gives CDR1 MNHNS, CDR2 SASEGT. The CDR3 contains 13 residues. V lost 6 bases to trimming and J lost 3 bases, with 11 bases between them. CDR3 in amino acids: CASRDPGYTEAFF. The CDR3 DNA is TGTGCCAGCAGAGACCCAGGGTACACTGAAGCTTTCTTT.

The chain has TRBV4-3 and TRBJ1-3; D gene unclear. The CDR3 extends over 15 amino acids. CDR1 is LGHNA and CDR2 is YSLEER in the germline V gene. V lost 0 bases, J lost 2 bases, and 8 bases lay in between. DNA of the CDR3: TGCGCCAGCAGCCAAGATCGGGGAACTGGAAACACCATATATTTT. This translates into CASSQDRGTGNTIYF.

This clone appeared once. The chain uses TRBV11-3 and TRBJ2-3, with D maybe TRBD1 (6 bases). The CDR3 covers 14 residues. The germline V gene has CDR1 SGHNT and CDR2 YENEEA. The V end was cut by 3 bases, the J end by 5 bases, with 12 bases between. The CDR3 coding sequence is TGTGCCAGCAGCTTGTGGACAGCTAAAGATACGCAGTATTTT. It yields the protein CASSLWTAKDTQYF.

This chain joins TRBV25-1 and TRBJ2-1, with D unresolved. Germline V CDR1 and CDR2: MGHDK, SYGVNS. With 10 bases removed from V and 0 bases from J, the gap between germline ends came to 10 bases. The CDR3 length is 13 residues. The CDR3 DNA is TGTGCCATCGCAGGAAACTCCTACAATGAGCAGTTCTTC. Translated: CAIAGNSYNEQFF.